The 15 T cell receptor beta chains in this list originate from one sample, sequenced in a study of siplizumab effects on memory and regulatory T cells. Repertoires were generated with immunoSEQ multiplex PCR, while TCRdb's copy carries only in-frame clones and drops some. The data contain 100,000 or so clones, around 93% of them seen just once; the ten biggest clones take up about 0.32%. The sample was CD4+ T cells sorted from blood. These receptors all come from a human donor in good health.

The genes are TRBV7-9 and TRBJ2-7; 8 nucleotides align to TRBD2. The CDR3 length is 13 residues. With V trimmed by 3 bases and J by 4 bases, 2 bases remained unmatched. CDR1 and CDR2 (germline): SEHNR, FQNEAQ (reference sequence). The CDR3 spells CASSLTSEYEQYF. Here the CDR3 DNA reads TGTGCCAGCAGCTTGACTAGCGAATACGAGCAGTACTTC.

Details on this clone: This sample also contains other DNA sequences that code for the same CDR3. The chain combines TRBV30 with TRBJ1-5; a weak D match, TRBD1 (5 bases). V lost 2 bases and J lost 1, with 6 bases in between. The CDR3 is made up of 13 amino acids. Germline V gene lookup returns CDR1 GTSNPN and CDR2 SVGIG (reference sequence). The CDR3 bases are TGTGCCTGGAGTCGGGACAGCAATCAGCCCCAGCATTTT. Its protein is CAWSRDSNQPQHF.

The V call is TRBV7-2, the J call TRBJ2-7, with 8 nucleotides matching TRBD2. The CDR3 has 15 amino acids. Germline V lookup: CDR1 SGHTA, CDR2 FQGNSA. With V trimmed by 5 bases and J by 0 bases, 6 bases remained unmatched. CDR3: CASSRTSMSSYEQYF. CDR3 DNA: TGTGCCAGCAGCCGGACTAGCATGAGCTCCTACGAGCAGTACTTC.

The rearrangement joins TRBV7-9 to TRBJ2-7; 8 bases agree with TRBD2. The CDR3 is 14 amino acids. Germline trimming cut 2 bases from V and 5 bases from J; bases unmatched to any gene: 5. Germline values: CDR1 SEHNR, CDR2 FQNEAQ (reference sequence). CDR3 nucleotide sequence: TGTGCCAGCAGCTTACGGCGGGGGGTCGACGAGCAGTACTTC. This translates into CASSLRRGVDEQYF. Looking up the rest from reference TRBV7-9 and TRBJ2-7 gives the full variable domain: DTGVSQNPRHKITKRGQNVTFRCDPISEHNRLYWYRQTLGQGPEFLTYFQNEAQLEKSRLLSDRFSAERPKGSFSTLEIQRTEQGDSAMYLCASSLRRGVDEQYFGPGTRLTVT.

V and J are TRBV4-1 and TRBJ2-4, with a weak D call TRBD1 (6 bases). Trimming shortened V by 4 bases and J by 6 bases, and 19 bases separated the two germline ends. This CDR3 has 16 amino acids. Germline CDR1 is MGHRA and CDR2 is YSYEKL. The CDR3 loop is CASSPQGRDPGNIQYF. In DNA form, the CDR3 reads TGCGCCAGCAGCCCACAGGGTCGAGACCCAGGAAACATTCAGTACTTC.

This clone was counted once. The chain carries TRBV18 and TRBJ1-5, with 10 bases lining up with TRBD1. Germline assignment: CDR1 KGHSH and CDR2 LQKENI. The CDR3 runs to 15 residues. The V gene end was trimmed by 4 bases and the J gene end by 7 bases; junction bases not matched to a gene: 7. This chain's CDR3 is CASSLGQGSQQPQHF. In DNA form, the CDR3 reads TGTGCCAGCTCACTGGGACAGGGGAGTCAGCAGCCCCAGCATTTT.

The chain has TRBV27 and TRBJ1-5; 9 bases are a match to TRBD1. Germline values: CDR1 MNHEY, CDR2 SMNVEV (reference sequence). The CDR3 totals 15 residues. V shed 6 bases, J shed 3 bases, and the junction held 6 bases outside the gene matches. The CDR3 protein is CASSFGTGTNQPQHF. The CDR3 nucleotides are TGTGCCAGCAGCTTTGGGACAGGGACCAATCAGCCCCAGCATTTT.

V gene TRBV29-1 combines with J gene TRBJ1-1; D uncertain. V was trimmed by 6 bases and J by 1 base, leaving 15 bases between them. Per germline, CDR1 SQVTM and CDR2 ANQGSEA. This CDR3 spans 14 amino acids. The CDR3 DNA reads as TGCAGCGTCCTCCGGGCGCGATCGAACACTGAAGCTTTCTTT. The encoded protein is CSVLRARSNTEAFF.

This chain joins TRBV29-1 and TRBJ2-7; TRBD2 aligns across 7 bases. CDR1 and CDR2 from the germline V gene are SQVTM and ANQGSEA. With 4 bases clipped from V and 7 bases from J, the junction kept 13 bases outside the gene matches. The CDR3 is 14 amino acids. CDR3 bases: TGCAGCGTTGTCCATTGGGCGGGAGTTCGTGAGCAGTACTTC. As protein: CSVVHWAGVREQYF.

This CDR3 reads CASSQVLGVGTEAFF. The CDR3 DNA reads TGCGCCAGCAGCCAAGTTCTGGGGGTCGGAACTGAAGCTTTCTTT. The rearrangement links TRBV4-1 to TRBJ1-1, with D possibly TRBD1 on 5 matching bases. Germline lookup yields CDR1 MGHRA and CDR2 YSYEKL. The CDR3 loop spans 15 amino acids. V was trimmed by 1 base and J by 5 bases, leaving 14 bases between them.

This clone was counted a single time. The rearrangement joins TRBV5-1 to TRBJ2-1; D may match TRBD1 or TRBD2 (5 bases each). V gave up 3 bases and J gave up 4 bases, with 17 bases separating them. Germline values: CDR1 SGHRS, CDR2 YFSETQ. The CDR3 length is 16 residues. In DNA form, the CDR3 reads TGCGCCAGCAGCTCGTGGGAGCGAGGGGTATACAATGAGCAGTTCTTC. This codes for CASSSWERGVYNEQFF.

The chain recombines TRBV6-5 with TRBJ2-3, with 10 bases matching TRBD2. Germline V gives CDR1 MNHEY, CDR2 SVGAGI. CDR3 length: 15 amino acids. J was trimmed by 1 base and V by 6 bases; bases with no gene match: 4. The CDR3 nucleotides are TGTGCCAGCAGACGGGGGACTAGCGGCACAGATACGCAGTATTTT. Translated, it gives CASRRGTSGTDTQYF.

The chain uses TRBV18 and TRBJ1-2; 8 bases are a match to TRBD1. The junction had 12 bases not matched to a gene; V was cut back by 6 bases and J by 0 bases. The V gene's germline CDR1 is KGHSH and CDR2 LQKENI. There are 17 residues in the CDR3. DNA of the CDR3: TGTGCCAGCTCCAATAGGGGCCAGGGGGCGCCTAACTATGGCTACACCTTC. As protein: CASSNRGQGAPNYGYTF. Together with reference TRBV18 and TRBJ1-2, the CDR3 gives the full variable domain: NAGVMQNPRHLVRRRGQEARLRCSPMKGHSHVYWYRQLPEEGLKFMVYLQKENIIDESGMPKERFSAEFPKEGPSILRIQQVVRGDSAAYFCASSNRGQGAPNYGYTFGSGTRLTVV.

The V gene is TRBV19, the J gene TRBJ2-5; weak D call: TRBD2 (5 bases). This CDR3 is 16 amino acids long. Trimming pared 4 bases from V and 5 bases from J, leaving 20 bases between. The V gene's germline CDR1 is LNHDA and CDR2 SQIVND (reference sequence). CDR3 nucleotide sequence: TGTGCCAGTAGTACCCCCGGGCAGCCAAGAGGGGAGACCCAGTACTTC. Protein product: CASSTPGQPRGETQYF.

The chain links TRBV7-9 to TRBJ1-1; D call uncertain. The CDR3 runs to 12 residues. Trimming removed 3 bases at V and 6 bases at J, with 8 bases between. The germline CDR1 and CDR2 sequences are SEHNR and FQNEAQ (reference sequence). The CDR3 nucleotides are TGTGCCAGCAGCTTCAAGGTCCCTGAAGCTTTCTTT. It translates to CASSFKVPEAFF.